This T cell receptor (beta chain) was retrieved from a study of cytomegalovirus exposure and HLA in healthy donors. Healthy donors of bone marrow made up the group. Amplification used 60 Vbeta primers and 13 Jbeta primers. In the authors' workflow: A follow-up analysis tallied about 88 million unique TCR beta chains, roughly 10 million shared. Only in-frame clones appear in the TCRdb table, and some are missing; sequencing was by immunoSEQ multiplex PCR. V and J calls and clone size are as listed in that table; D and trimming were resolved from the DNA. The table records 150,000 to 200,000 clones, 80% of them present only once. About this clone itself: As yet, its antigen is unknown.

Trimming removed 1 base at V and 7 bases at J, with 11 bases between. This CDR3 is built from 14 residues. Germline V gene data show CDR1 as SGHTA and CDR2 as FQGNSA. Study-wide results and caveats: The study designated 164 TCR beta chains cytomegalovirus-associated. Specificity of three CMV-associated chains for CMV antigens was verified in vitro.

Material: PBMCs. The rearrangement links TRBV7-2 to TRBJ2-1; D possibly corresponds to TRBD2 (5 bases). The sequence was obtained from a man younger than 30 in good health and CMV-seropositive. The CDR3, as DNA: TGTGCCAGCAGCTTAGTACTAGTCATAAATGAGCAGTTCTTC. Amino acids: CASSLVLVINEQFF.